This T cell receptor beta chain was recorded in a study of blood T cell repertoires in COVID-19. Study-wide context: From T cells, B-cell-depleted T cells, or PBMCs came the material, which was cDNA or gDNA.

After removal of 7 bases from V and 7 bases from J, the junction contained 10 bases not matched to a gene. The germline V gene has CDR1 MNHEY and CDR2 SVGAGI. The CDR3 covers 15 residues. Authors' processing steps: Amplification with reference gene primers provided the estimates of nucleated cell counts. TCRdb's table, derived via immunoSEQ multiplex PCR, lists solely in-frame clones and lacks some. V and J calls and clone size are copied from that table; D and trimming were computed from the DNA. The sample records about 370,000 clones, around 87% being singletons. The rearrangement joins TRBV6-5 to TRBJ2-1; 10 nucleotides line up with TRBD1. The receptor was isolated from a woman in her twenties or thirties with COVID-19, enrolled during active disease. The sample was peripheral blood. The CDR3 region has the DNA TGTGCCAGCACCATGGGGACAGGGGTAAGGAATGAGCAGTTCTTC. This gives the protein CASTMGTGVRNEQFF.